The sequence of this T cell receptor (beta chain) was determined in a study of T cells after posttransplantation cyclophosphamide. In regard to this clone: Its antigen is unknown.

Some clones are missing from TCRdb's copy, which holds only in-frame ones; the method was immunoSEQ multiplex PCR. The sample lists tens of thousands of clones, roughly 83% occurring once. Notes on the study in general: After PTCy, TRB diversity resembled that of CNI/methotrexate controls. Later post-transplant blood repertoires were often dominated by donor CD8+ memory clones.

Germline V gene data show CDR1 as SGDLS and CDR2 as YYNGEE. This CDR3 is 14 amino acids long. Trimming left V 3 bases short and J 6 bases short, with 13 bases between. Sequenced input: PBMCs. The TCR sequence derives from an older woman with a blood cancer, CMV-positive, and with a related stem cell donor. The chain links TRBV9 to TRBJ2-1; D is unresolved. CDR3 nucleotides: TGTGCCAGCAGCGGTGGTAGCCCCTCCAATGAGCAGTTCTTC. Translated, it gives CASSGGSPSNEQFF.